The 20 T cell receptor beta chains in this list originate from one sample, sequenced in a study of Graves' ophthalmopathy and Graves' hyperthyroidism. RNA transcripts yielded amplified TCR beta CDR3 regions. RT-PCR in the first round used HTBI primers; a second-round multiplex PCR followed. TCRdb ran MiXCR on the multiplex PCR reads and lists one entry per CDR3 protein. This table holds roughly 500,000 distinct CDR3 sequences, approximately 14% found once. The sample comprised blood. The source of these receptors is a woman aged 25 to 39 with Graves' ophthalmopathy.

Concerning this clonotype: An end of the junction does not agree with germline; a read error may underlie this. V usage is TRBV20-1 and J usage is TRBJ2-5, with D hard to call. Germline values: CDR1 DFQATT, CDR2 SNEGSKA (reference sequence). CDR3 length: 14 amino acids. The CDR3 nucleotides read TGCAGTGCTAGAGCGTGGGCGAATATAGAGACCAAGTACTTC. This translates into CSARAWANIETKYF.

This clonotype was seen ten or more times. CDR3 sequence (DNA): TGTGCCAGCAGCTTATGGGGGGGGGATGGGGAGACCCAGTACTTC. This translates into CASSLWGGDGETQYF. The chain uses TRBV7-2 and TRBJ2-5, with 7 bases matching TRBD2. The CDR3 length is 15 residues. The germline V gene encodes CDR1 SGHTA and CDR2 FQGNSA. V shed 2 bases and J 5 bases; nucleotides not matched to a gene: 8.

The sample holds many counts of this clonotype. V is TRBV29-1 and J is TRBJ1-2; tentative D call: TRBD1 (5 bases). The CDR3 sequence is 13 residues long. Deletions cut 4 bases from V and 3 bases from J, with 12 bases between. Germline V gives CDR1 SQVTM, CDR2 ANQGSEA. CDR3 bases: TGCAGCGTTGTTGGGGGTTGGGACTATGGCTACACCTTC. Amino acid sequence: CSVVGGWDYGYTF.

This clonotype was counted ten times or more. The V gene is TRBV27, the J gene TRBJ1-6; D is unclear. The V gene's germline CDR1 is MNHEY and CDR2 SMNVEV (reference sequence). This CDR3 has 15 residues. Trimming removed 7 bases at V and 0 bases at J, with 10 bases between. CDR3 DNA sequence: TGTGCCAGCACCCAAGTCGGCTCCTATAATTCACCCCTCCACTTT. Protein sequence: CASTQVGSYNSPLHF.

This clonotype has at least ten counts. The J gene is TRBJ1-2, the V gene TRBV28, with D uncertain. Germline CDR1 is MDHEN and CDR2 is SYDVKM. Trimming removed 3 bases from V and 4 bases from J, with 9 bases in between. CDR3 length: 13 residues. The CDR3 DNA reads as TGTGCCAGCAGTTTGGGTTCGCTCTATGGCTACACCTTC. It yields the protein CASSLGSLYGYTF.

This clonotype was seen many times. The rearrangement joins TRBV7-9 to TRBJ2-7; D possibly corresponds to TRBD1 (6 bases). The length of the CDR3 is 15 residues. The ends were cut back, 5 bases at V and 2 bases at J, with 16 bases in the middle. Germline assignment: CDR1 SEHNR and CDR2 FQNEAQ (reference sequence). Here the CDR3 DNA reads TGTGCCAGCAGCCAACGGGACACTTCTCCCTACGAGCAGTACTTC. Translating gives CASSQRDTSPYEQYF.

This clonotype was seen ten or more times. The chain uses TRBV12-3 or TRBV12-4 and TRBJ2-5; D is unresolved. Trimming took off 3 bases at V and 4 bases at J, with 9 bases between the two ends. The CDR3 has 13 amino acids. CDR3: CASSLASRETQYF. CDR3 in DNA: TGTGCCAGCAGTTTGGCATCCCGAGAGACCCAGTACTTC.

This clonotype was counted at least ten times. The genes are TRBV10-1 and TRBJ1-5, with a weak D call TRBD1 (6 bases). The CDR3 sequence is 16 residues long. The germline V gene encodes CDR1 WNHNN and CDR2 SYGVQD (reference sequence). V was clipped by 10 bases and J by 0 bases, with 19 bases between them. CDR3 DNA: TGCGCCAACCAAATAGGGGGAGATGATAGCAATCAGCCCCAGCATTTT. Encoded protein: CANQIGGDDSNQPQHF.

This clonotype was detected ten times or more. Written as DNA, the CDR3 is TGTGCCACCAGCAGAGGTACCGGGGAGCTGTTTTTT. Protein: CATSRGTGELFF. The gene calls are TRBV15 and TRBJ2-2; D uncertain. Germline V CDR1 and CDR2: LNHNV, YYDKDF (reference sequence). V was cut by 1 base and J by 5 bases, with 2 bases left in between. CDR3 length equals 12 residues.

This clonotype was recorded many times. The chain is built from TRBV5-1 and TRBJ1-1, with D unresolved. The V end lost 4 bases, the J end lost 4 bases, and 17 bases lay between the germline ends. CDR3 length equals 15 residues. Germline CDR1 and CDR2: SGHRS and YFSETQ. DNA for the CDR3: TGCGCCAGCAGCCCCTACGGGGAAGAGGGCACTGAAGCTTTCTTT. Residues: CASSPYGEEGTEAFF.

The V and J genes are TRBV12-3 or TRBV12-4 and TRBJ2-4; 9 positions match TRBD1. The CDR3 sequence is 14 residues long. Trimming removed 8 bases from V and 8 bases from J; junction bases left unmatched: 10. CDR3: CASQPLQGADIQYF. The CDR3 bases are TGTGCCAGCCAACCCTTACAGGGGGCCGACATTCAGTACTTC.

This clonotype was observed at least ten times. V is TRBV28 and J is TRBJ1-2, with D unclear. V was trimmed by 5 bases and J by 6 bases, leaving 13 bases between them. The CDR3 loop spans 13 amino acids. Germline assignment: CDR1 MDHEN and CDR2 SYDVKM. CDR3 amino acids: CASSPGHKDGYTF. The CDR3, as DNA: TGTGCCAGCAGTCCCGGTCACAAGGATGGCTACACCTTC.

On this clonotype itself: Since a much larger clone is just one base distant, this may be a read error. The CDR3 carries no conserved terminal phenylalanine or tryptophan, so it likely arises from a read error. This chain links TRBV10-3 with TRBJ2-7; a weak D match, TRBD1 (6 bases). The CDR3 spans 12 residues. Germline CDR1 is ENHRY and CDR2 is SYGVKD. Trimming removed 6 bases from V and 9 bases from J, with 15 bases in between. CDR3 in amino acids: CAIRVTLGGQYL. The CDR3 region has the DNA TGTGCCATCAGGGTCACCCTAGGGGGGCAGTACCTC.

This clonotype came up many times. This sequence joins TRBV18 and TRBJ2-5, with 8 nucleotides matching TRBD2. The CDR3 extends over 17 amino acids. The germline V gene encodes CDR1 KGHSH and CDR2 LQKENI. With 4 bases clipped from V and 3 bases from J, the junction kept 13 bases outside the gene matches. Written as DNA, the CDR3 is TGTGCCAGCTCACTACTATACGGGAGGGCGGCGAAAGAGACCCAGTACTTC. Its translation: CASSLLYGRAAKETQYF. Variable domain in full (rest from reference TRBV18 and TRBJ2-5): NAGVMQNPRHLVRRRGQEARLRCSPMKGHSHVYWYRQLPEEGLKFMVYLQKENIIDESGMPKERFSAEFPKEGPSILRIQQVVRGDSAAYFCASSLLYGRAAKETQYFGPGTRLLVL.

As for this clonotype: A read error may produce the germline difference seen at one junction end. The CDR3 nucleotides are TGTGCCAGCAGCCCAAACCGGGACAGAAACATTAAGTACTTC. It translates to CASSPNRDRNIKYF. The J gene is TRBJ2-4, the V gene TRBV7-2, with TRBD1 matching 7 bases. This CDR3 has 14 residues. The V gene's germline CDR1 is SGHTA and CDR2 FQGNSA.

This clonotype was detected many times. This rearrangement joins TRBV5-1 to TRBJ1-3; no firm D call. CDR3 length: 14 residues. CDR1 is SGHRS and CDR2 is YFSETQ in the germline V gene. V lost 4 bases and J 0 bases, leaving 8 bases between the germline ends. CDR3 region: CASSQAGSGNTIYF. CDR3 in DNA: TGCGCCAGCAGCCAAGCAGGCTCTGGAAACACCATATATTTT.

This clonotype appeared many times. This chain links TRBV20-1 with TRBJ2-7, with D possibly matching TRBD2 (7 bases). With 3 bases removed from V and 1 base from J, the gap between germline ends came to 19 bases. This CDR3 contains 16 residues. CDR1 is DFQATT and CDR2 is SNEGSKA in the germline V gene (reference sequence). DNA for the CDR3: TGCAGTGCTAGGGCGTCGATGGCGGGGGCGTCCTACGAGCAGTACTTC. It encodes CSARASMAGASYEQYF.

The CDR3: CASSQRRGGVPEAFF. DNA for the CDR3: TGTGCCAGCAGCCAACGCCGAGGGGGAGTACCTGAAGCTTTCTTT. The chain recombines TRBV3-1 with TRBJ1-1; perhaps TRBD1 as D (6 bases). V dropped 2 bases and J dropped 6 bases, with 16 bases sitting between them. Germline CDR1 reads LGHDT; CDR2 reads YNNKEL (reference sequence). The CDR3 length is 15 residues.

This clonotype has a count of ten or more. The rearrangement links TRBV19 to TRBJ2-7; perhaps D is TRBD1 or TRBD2 (5 bases each). Per the germline V gene, CDR1 is LNHDA and CDR2 is SQIVND (reference sequence). The ends were cut back, 4 bases at V and 6 bases at J, with 16 bases in the middle. This CDR3 is built from 14 residues. CDR3 sequence: CASSNRDGSFEQYF. CDR3 DNA sequence: TGTGCCAGTAGTAACCGGGACGGTAGCTTCGAGCAGTACTTC.

V is TRBV2 and J is TRBJ2-5; 14 bases fit TRBD2. Per the germline V gene, CDR1 is SNHLY and CDR2 is FYNNEI. With V trimmed by 7 bases and J by 5 bases, 6 bases remained unmatched. The CDR3 spans 15 residues. The CDR3: CASNLGLAGVETQYF. In DNA form, the CDR3 reads TGTGCCAGCAACCTGGGACTAGCGGGAGTTGAGACCCAGTACTTC.